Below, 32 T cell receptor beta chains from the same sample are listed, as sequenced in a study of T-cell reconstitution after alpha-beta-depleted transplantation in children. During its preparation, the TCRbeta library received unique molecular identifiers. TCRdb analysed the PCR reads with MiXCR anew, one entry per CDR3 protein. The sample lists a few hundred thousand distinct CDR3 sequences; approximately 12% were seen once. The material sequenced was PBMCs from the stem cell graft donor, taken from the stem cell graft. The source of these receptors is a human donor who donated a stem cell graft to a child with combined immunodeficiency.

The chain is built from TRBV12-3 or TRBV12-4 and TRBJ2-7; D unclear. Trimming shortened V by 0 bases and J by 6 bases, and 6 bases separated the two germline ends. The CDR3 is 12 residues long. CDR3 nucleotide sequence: TGTGCCAGCAGTTTAGCATCCATCGAGCAGTACTTC. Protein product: CASSLASIEQYF.

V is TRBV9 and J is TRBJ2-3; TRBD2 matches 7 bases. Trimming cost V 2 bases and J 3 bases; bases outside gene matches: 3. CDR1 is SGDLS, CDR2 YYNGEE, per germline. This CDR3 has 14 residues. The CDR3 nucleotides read TGTGCCAGCAGCGTTTACGGGGGGACAGATACGCAGTATTTT. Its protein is CASSVYGGTDTQYF.

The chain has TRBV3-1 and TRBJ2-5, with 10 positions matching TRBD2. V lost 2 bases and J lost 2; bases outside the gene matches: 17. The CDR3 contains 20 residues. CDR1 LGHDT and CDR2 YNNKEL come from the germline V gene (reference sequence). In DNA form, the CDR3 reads TGTGCCAGCAGCCAACGATTCATGGTCGAGCGGGGGGGTGTGCAAGAGACCCAGTACTTC. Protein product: CASSQRFMVERGGVQETQYF.

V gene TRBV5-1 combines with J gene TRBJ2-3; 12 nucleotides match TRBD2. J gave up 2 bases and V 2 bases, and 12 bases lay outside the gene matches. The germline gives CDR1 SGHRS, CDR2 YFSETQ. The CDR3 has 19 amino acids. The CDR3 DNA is TGCGCCAGCAGCTTCAACCCGCCGGGACTAGCGGGTGCCACAGATACGCAGTATTTT. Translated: CASSFNPPGLAGATDTQYF. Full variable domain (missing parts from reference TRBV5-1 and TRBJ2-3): KAGVTQTPRYLIKTRGQQVTLSCSPISGHRSVSWYQQTPGQGLQFLFEYFSETQRNKGNFPGRFSGRQFSNSRSEMNVSTLELGDSALYLCASSFNPPGLAGATDTQYFGPGTRLTVL.

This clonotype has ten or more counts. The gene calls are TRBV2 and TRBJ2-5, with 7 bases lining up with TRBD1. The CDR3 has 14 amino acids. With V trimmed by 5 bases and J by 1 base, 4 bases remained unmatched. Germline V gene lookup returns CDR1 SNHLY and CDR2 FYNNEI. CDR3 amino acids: CASSLDRVQETQYF. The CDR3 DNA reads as TGTGCCAGCAGTCTTGACAGGGTCCAAGAGACCCAGTACTTC.

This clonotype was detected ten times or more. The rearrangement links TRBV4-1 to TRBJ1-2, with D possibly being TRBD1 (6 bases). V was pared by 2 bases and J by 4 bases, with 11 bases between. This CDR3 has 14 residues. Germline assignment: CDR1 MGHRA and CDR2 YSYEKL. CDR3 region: CASSQPLDSYGYTF. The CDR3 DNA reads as TGCGCCAGCAGCCAACCCCTGGACAGCTATGGCTACACCTTC.

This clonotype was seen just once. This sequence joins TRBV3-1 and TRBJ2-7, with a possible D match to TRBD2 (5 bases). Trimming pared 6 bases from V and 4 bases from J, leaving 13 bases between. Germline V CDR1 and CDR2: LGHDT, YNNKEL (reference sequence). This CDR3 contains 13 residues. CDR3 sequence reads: CASSSGYLYEQYF. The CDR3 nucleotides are TGTGCCAGCAGTTCGGGATACTTGTACGAGCAGTACTTC.

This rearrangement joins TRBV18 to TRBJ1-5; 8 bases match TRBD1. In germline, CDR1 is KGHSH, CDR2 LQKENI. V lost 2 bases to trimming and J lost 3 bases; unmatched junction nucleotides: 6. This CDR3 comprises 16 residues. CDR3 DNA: TGTGCCAGCTCACCAAGGGTACAGGGGGTCAATCAGCCCCAGCATTTT. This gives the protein CASSPRVQGVNQPQHF.

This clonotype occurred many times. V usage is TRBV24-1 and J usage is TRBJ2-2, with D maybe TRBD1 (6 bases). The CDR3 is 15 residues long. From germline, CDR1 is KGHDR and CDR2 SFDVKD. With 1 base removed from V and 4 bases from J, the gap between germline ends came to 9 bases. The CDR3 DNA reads TGTGCCACCAGTGATTTCCTACAGGGCACCGGGGAGCTGTTTTTT. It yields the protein CATSDFLQGTGELFF.

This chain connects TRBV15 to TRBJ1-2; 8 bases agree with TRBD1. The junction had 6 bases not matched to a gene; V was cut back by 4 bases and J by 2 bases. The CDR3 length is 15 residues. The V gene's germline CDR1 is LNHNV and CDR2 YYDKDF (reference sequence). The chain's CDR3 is CATSTPRTGNYGYTF. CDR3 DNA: TGTGCCACCAGCACTCCCAGGACAGGGAACTATGGCTACACCTTC. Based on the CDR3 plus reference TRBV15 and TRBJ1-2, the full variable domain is DAMVIQNPRYQVTQFGKPVTLSCSQTLNHNVMYWYQQKSSQAPKLLFHYYDKDFNNEADTPDNFQSRRPNTSFCFLDIRSPGLGDTAMYLCATSTPRTGNYGYTFGSGTRLTVV.

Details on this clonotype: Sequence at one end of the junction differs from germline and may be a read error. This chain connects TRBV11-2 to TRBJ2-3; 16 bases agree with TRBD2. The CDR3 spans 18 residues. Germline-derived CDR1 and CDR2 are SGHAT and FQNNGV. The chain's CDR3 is CASSRLGLAGGLKDTEYF. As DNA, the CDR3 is TGTGCCAGCAGCCGACTGGGACTAGCGGGAGGGTTGAAGGATACGGAGTATTTT.

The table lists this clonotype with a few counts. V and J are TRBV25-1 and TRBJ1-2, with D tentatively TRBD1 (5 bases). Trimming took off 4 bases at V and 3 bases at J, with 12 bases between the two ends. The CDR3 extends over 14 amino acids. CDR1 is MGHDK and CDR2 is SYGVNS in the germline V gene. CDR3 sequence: CASSGRDLHYGYTF. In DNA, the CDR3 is TGTGCCAGCAGTGGACGGGACTTACACTATGGCTACACCTTC.

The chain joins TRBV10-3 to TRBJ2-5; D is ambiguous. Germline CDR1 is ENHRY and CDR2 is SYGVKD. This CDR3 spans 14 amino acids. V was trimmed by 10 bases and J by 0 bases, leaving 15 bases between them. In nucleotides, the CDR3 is TGTGCCACCAACAACAACCTGGACCAAGAGACCCAGTACTTC. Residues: CATNNNLDQETQYF.

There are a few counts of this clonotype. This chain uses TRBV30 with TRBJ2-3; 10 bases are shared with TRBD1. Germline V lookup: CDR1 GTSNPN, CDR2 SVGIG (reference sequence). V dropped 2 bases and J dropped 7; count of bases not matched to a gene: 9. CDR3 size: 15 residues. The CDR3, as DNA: TGTGCCTGGAGTTTATCCGGGACAGGGGCAAATACGCAGTATTTT. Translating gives CAWSLSGTGANTQYF.

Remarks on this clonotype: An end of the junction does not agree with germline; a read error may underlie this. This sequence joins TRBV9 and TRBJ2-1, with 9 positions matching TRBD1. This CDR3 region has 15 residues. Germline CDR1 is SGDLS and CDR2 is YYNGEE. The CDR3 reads CASSDRDRVVRGQVF. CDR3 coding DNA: TGTGCCAGCAGCGACCGGGACAGGGTCGTAAGGGGACAGGTCTTC.

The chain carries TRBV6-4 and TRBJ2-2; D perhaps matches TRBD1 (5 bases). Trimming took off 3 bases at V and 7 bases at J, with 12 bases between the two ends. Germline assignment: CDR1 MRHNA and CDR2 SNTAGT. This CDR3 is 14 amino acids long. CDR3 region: CASSEGREGGELFF. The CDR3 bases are TGTGCCAGCAGTGAAGGCAGGGAAGGCGGGGAGCTGTTTTTT.

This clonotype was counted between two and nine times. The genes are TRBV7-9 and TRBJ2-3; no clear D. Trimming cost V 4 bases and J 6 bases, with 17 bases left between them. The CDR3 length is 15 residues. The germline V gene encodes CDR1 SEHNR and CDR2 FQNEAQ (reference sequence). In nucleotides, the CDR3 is TGTGCCAGCAGCTCCCCGAAAGTGATACTGGATACGCAGTATTTT. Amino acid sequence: CASSSPKVILDTQYF.

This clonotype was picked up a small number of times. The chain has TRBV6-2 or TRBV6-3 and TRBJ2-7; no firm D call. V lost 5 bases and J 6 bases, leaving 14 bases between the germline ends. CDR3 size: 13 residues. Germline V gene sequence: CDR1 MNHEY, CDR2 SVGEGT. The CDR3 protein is CASSSTSRSEQYF. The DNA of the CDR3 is TGTGCCAGCAGTAGTACCTCGAGGAGCGAGCAGTACTTC.

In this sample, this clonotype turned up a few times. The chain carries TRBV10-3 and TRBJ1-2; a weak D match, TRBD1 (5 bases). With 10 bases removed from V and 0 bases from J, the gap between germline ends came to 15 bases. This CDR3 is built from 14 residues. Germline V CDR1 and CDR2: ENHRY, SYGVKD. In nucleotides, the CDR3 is TGTGCCACTCTCCGGGGGGAGCCTAACTATGGCTACACCTTC. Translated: CATLRGEPNYGYTF.

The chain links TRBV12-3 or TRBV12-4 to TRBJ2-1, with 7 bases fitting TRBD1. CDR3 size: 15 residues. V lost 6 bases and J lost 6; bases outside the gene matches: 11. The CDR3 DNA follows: TGTGCCAGCAGGACGTGGGACAGCAAGGTCAATGAGCAGTTCTTC. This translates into CASRTWDSKVNEQFF.

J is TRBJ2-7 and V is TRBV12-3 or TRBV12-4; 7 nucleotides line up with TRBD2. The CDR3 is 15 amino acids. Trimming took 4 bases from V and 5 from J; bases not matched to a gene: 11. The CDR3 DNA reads TGTGCCAGCAGTTGGAGGGGTCCTAGCGGTGACGAGCAGTACTTC. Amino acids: CASSWRGPSGDEQYF.

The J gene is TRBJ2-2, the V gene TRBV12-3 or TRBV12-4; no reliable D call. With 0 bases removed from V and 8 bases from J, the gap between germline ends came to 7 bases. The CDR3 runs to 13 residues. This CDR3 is CASSLALGGELFF. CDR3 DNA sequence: TGTGCCAGCAGTTTAGCGCTAGGTGGGGAGCTGTTTTTT.

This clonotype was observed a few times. CDR3: CASSPRRGFFPDTQYF. CDR3 coding DNA: TGTGCCAGCTCACCACGACGGGGGTTTTTCCCAGATACGCAGTATTTT. J is TRBJ2-3 and V is TRBV18, with a weak D call TRBD2 (6 bases). The V end lost 1 base, the J end lost 4 bases, and 15 bases lay between the germline ends. The CDR3 is made up of 16 amino acids. Germline V gene data show CDR1 as KGHSH and CDR2 as LQKENI.

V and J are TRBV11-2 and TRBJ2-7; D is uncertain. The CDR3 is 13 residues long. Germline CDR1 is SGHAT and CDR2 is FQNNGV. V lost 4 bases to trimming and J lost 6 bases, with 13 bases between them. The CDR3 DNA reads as TGTGCCAGCAGCTCAGGATATTCGGCCGAGCAGTACTTC. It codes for CASSSGYSAEQYF.

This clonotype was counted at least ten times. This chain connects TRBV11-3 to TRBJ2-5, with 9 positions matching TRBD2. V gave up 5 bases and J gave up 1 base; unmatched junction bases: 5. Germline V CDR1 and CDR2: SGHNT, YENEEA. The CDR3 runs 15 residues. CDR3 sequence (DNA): TGTGCCAGCAGCCCCCGGCGGGGGGGCCAAGAGACCCAGTACTTC. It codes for CASSPRRGGQETQYF.

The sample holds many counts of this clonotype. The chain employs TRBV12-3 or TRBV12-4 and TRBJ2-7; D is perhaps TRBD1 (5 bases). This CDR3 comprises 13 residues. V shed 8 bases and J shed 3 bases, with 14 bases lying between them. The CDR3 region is CASGPQGYYEQYF. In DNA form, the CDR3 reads TGTGCCAGCGGACCTCAGGGTTACTACGAGCAGTACTTC.

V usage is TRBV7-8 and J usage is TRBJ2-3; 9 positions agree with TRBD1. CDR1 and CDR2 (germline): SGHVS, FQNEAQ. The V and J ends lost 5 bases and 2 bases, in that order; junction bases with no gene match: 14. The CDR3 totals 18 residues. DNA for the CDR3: TGTGCCAGCAGCCCTACTTCGGACAGGGGAGGGAACACAGATACGCAGTATTTT. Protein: CASSPTSDRGGNTDTQYF.

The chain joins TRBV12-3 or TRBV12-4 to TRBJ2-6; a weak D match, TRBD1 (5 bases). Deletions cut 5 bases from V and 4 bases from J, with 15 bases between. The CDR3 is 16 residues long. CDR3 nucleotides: TGTGCCAGCAGTCTAACATCAGGGTCCGGGGCCAACGTCCTGACTTTC. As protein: CASSLTSGSGANVLTF.

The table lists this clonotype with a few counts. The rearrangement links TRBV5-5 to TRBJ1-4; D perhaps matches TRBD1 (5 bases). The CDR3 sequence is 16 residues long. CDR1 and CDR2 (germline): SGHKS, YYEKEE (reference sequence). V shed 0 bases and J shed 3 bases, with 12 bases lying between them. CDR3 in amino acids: CASSLVRAPPNEKLFF. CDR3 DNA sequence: TGTGCCAGCAGCTTGGTCAGGGCGCCGCCTAATGAAAAACTGTTTTTT.

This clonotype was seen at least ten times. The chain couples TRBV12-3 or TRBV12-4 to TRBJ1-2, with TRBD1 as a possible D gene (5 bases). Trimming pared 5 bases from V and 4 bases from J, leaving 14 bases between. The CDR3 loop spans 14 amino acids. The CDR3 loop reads CASSPSGPGYGYTF. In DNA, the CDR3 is TGTGCCAGCAGTCCCTCAGGGCCGGGCTATGGCTACACCTTC.

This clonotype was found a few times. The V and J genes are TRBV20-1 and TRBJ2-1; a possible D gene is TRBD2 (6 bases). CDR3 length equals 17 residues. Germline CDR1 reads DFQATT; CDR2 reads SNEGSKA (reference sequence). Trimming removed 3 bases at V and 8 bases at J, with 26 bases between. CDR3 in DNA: TGCAGTGCTAGTGGGTCTATAGCTAGCGCAAGGGTCTATGAGCAGTTCTTC. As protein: CSASGSIASARVYEQFF.

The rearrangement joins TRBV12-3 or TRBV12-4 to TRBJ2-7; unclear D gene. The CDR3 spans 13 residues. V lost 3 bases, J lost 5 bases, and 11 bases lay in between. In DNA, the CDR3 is TGTGCCAGCAGTTTTATTAGGGATCACGAGCAGTACTTC. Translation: CASSFIRDHEQYF.